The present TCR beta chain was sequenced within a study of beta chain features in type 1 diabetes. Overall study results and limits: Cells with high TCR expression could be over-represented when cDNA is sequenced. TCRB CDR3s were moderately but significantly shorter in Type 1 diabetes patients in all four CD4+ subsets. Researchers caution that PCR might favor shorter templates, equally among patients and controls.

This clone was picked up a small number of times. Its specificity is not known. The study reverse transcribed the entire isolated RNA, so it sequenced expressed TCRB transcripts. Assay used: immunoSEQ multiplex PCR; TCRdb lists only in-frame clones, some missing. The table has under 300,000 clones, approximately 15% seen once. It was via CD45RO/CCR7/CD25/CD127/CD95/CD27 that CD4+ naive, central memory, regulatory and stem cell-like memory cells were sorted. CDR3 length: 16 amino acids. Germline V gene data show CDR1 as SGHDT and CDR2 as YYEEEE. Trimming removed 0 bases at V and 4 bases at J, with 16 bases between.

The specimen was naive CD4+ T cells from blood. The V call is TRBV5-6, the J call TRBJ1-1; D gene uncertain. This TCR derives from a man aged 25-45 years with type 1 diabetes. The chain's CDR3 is CASSLERKAPGTEAFF. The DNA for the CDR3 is TGTGCCAGCAGCTTGGAACGAAAAGCCCCGGGCACTGAAGCTTTCTTT.